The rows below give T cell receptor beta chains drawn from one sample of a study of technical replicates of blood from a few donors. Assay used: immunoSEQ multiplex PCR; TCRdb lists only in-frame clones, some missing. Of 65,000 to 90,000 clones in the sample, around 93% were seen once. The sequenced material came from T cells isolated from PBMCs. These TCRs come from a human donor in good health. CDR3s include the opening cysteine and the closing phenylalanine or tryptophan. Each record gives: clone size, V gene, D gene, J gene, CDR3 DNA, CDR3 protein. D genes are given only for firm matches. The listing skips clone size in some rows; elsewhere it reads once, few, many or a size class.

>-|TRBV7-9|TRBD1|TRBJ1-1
TGTGCCAGCAGCTCATCCGGGACAGGGCACACTGAAGCTTTCTTT
CASSSSGTGHTEAFF
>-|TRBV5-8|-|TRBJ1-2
TGTGCCAGCAGCTTGGGGTTGGATAGCGATGGCTACACCTTC
CASSLGLDSDGYTF
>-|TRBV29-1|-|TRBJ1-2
TGCAGCTCGGGACTCAGTAACTATGGCTACACCTTC
CSSGLSNYGYTF
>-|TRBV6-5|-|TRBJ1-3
TGTGCCAGCATCGAGGGTCCAGGGGCCACCATATATTTT
CASIEGPGATIYF
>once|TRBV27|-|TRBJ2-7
TGTGCCAGCGTTCAGGGGCCCCCCTACGAGCAGTACTTC
CASVQGPPYEQYF
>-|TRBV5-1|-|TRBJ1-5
TGCGCCAGCAGCTTGACAGGCAATCAGCCCCAGCATTTT
CASSLTGNQPQHF
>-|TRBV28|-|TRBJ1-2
TGTGCCAGCAGACGGGAGGCACACTATGGCTACACCTTC
CASRREAHYGYTF
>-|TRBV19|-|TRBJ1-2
TGTGCCAGTAGTATAGTTGACAGGCGCTATGGCTACACCTTC
CASSIVDRRYGYTF
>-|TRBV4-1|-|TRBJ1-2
TGCGCCAGCAGCCAGGACCAAGGGGGAGGCTACACCTTC
CASSQDQGGGYTF
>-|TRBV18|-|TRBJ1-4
TGTGCCAGCTCACCGAGGGAAGGTTTTCATGAAAAACTGTTTTTT
CASSPREGFHEKLFF
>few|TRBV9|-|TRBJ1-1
TGTGCCAGCAGCGTATCCGGGGGGAACACTGAAGCTTTCTTT
CASSVSGGNTEAFF
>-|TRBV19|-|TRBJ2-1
TGTGCCAGTAGTATCGGCGGAGAACCATACAATGAGCAGTTCTTC
CASSIGGEPYNEQFF
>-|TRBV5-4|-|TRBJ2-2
TGTGCCAGCAGGCTCGGGGGTAAGGGGCGGAACACCGGGGAGCTGTTTTTT
CASRLGGKGRNTGELFF
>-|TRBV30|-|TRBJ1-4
TGTGCCTGGAAGCCGCGGTCGGTAGAAAAACTGTTTTTT
CAWKPRSVEKLFF
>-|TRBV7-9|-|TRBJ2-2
TGTGCCAGCAGCGCAAGCGCGGGACAGTTCTTGACCGGGGAGCTGTTTTTT
CASSASAGQFLTGELFF
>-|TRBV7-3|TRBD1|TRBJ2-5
TGTGCCAGCAGCTTAAACCAGGGGGCGGAGACCCAGTACTTC
CASSLNQGAETQYF
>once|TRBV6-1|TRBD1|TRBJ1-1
TGTGCCAGCAGTGAAGCGGGGACAGGGGACACTGAAGCTTTCTTT
CASSEAGTGDTEAFF
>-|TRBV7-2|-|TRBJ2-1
TGTGCCAGCAGCTTTATAAATGAGCAGTTCTTC
CASSFINEQFF
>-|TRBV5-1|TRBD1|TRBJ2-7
TGCGCCAGCAGCTCCGGGACAGGGGGTTTCGAGCAGTACTTC
CASSSGTGGFEQYF
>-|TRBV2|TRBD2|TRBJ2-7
TGTGCCAGCAGGGGGATTGGGCTAGCGGGAGGACACGAGCAGTACTTC
CASRGIGLAGGHEQYF
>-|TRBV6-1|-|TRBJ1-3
TGTGCCAGCGGACTTCCTGGAAACACCATATATTTT
CASGLPGNTIYF
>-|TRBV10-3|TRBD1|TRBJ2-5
TGTGCCATCAGCGGACAGGGGATAGAGACCCAGTACTTC
CAISGQGIETQYF
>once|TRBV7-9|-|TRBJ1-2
TGTGCCAGTCACAGCTCCCTGGGCTATGGCTACACCTTC
CASHSSLGYGYTF
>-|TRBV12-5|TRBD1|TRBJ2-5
TGTGCTAGTGGTTTGACGGGGACAGGCCAAGATGTGGTGGAGACCCAGTACTTC
CASGLTGTGQDVVETQYF
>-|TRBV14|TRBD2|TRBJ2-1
TGTGCCAGCAGCCAACAAGCGGGGGGACATGAGCAGTTCTTC
CASSQQAGGHEQFF
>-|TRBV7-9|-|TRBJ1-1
TGTGCCAGCAGCGTTATAGCTGAGAACACTGAAGCTTTCTTT
CASSVIAENTEAFF
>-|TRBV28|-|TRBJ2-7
TGTGCCAGCAAAGGCAGGGTTTACGAGCAGTACTTC
CASKGRVYEQYF
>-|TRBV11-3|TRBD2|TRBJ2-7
TGTGCCAGCAGCTTGGCTAGCGGGGGGTACGAGCAGTACTTC
CASSLASGGYEQYF
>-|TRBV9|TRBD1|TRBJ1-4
TGTGCCAGCAGCCCCTCTCAGGGGGATCGGGAAAAACTGTTTTTT
CASSPSQGDREKLFF
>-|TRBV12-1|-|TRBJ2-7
TGTGCCAGCAGCTCCATTCGGGACAGTAGGGGCGCGTACGAGCAGTACTTC
CASSSIRDSRGAYEQYF
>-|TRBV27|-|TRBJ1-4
TGTGCCAGCAGCCTCCCCGGACAAGGGGAAAAACTGTTTTTT
CASSLPGQGEKLFF
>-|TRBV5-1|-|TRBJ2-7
TGCGCCAGCAGCGCCGAAACAGGGTCAGGTTACGAGCAGTACTTC
CASSAETGSGYEQYF
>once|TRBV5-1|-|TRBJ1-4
TGCGCCAGCAGCCTGGGAGGGCAGGGAGGTGAAAAACTGTTTTTT
CASSLGGQGGEKLFF